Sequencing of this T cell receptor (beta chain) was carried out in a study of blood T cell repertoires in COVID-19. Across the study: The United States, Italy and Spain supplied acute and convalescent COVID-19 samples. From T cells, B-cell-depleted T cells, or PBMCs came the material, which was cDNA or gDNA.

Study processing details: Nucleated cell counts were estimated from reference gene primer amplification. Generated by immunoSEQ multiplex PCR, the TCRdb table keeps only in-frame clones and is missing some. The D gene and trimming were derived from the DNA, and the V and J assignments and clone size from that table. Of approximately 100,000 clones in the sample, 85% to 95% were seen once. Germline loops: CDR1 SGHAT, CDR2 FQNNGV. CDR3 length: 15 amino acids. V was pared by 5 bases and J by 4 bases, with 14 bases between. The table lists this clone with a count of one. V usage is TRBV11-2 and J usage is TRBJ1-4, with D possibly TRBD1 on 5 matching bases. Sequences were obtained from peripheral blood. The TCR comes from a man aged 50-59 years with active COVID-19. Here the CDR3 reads CASSQVGGNNEKLFF. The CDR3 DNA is TGTGCCAGCAGCCAGGTTGGGGGGAATAATGAAAAACTGTTTTTT.